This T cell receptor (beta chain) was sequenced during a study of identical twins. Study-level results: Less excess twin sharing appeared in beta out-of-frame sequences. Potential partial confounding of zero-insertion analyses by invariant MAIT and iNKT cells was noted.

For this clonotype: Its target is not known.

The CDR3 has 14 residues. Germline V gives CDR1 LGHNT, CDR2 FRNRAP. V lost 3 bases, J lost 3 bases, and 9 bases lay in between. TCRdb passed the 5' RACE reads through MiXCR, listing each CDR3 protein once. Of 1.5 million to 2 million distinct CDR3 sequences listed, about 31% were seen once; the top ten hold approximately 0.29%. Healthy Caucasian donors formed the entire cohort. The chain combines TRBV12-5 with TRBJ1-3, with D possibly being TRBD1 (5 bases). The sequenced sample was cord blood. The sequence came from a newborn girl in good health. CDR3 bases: TGTGCTAGTGGTTTTGGGGGAAGTGGAAACACCATATATTTT. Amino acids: CASGFGGSGNTIYF.